This T cell receptor beta chain was retrieved from a study of cytomegalovirus exposure and HLA in healthy donors. Study-wide results and caveats: Most TCR sequences were uncommon, yet certain public TCRs appeared in many donors.

This clone turned up a few times. The target antigen is unknown. Both 60 Vbeta primers and 13 Jbeta primers went into the PCR. Sequencing was performed with immunoSEQ multiplex PCR; in TCRdb, only in-frame clones are kept and a portion is missing. The repertoire includes 120,000 or so clones, roughly four fifths of them detected once, and approximately 6% sits in the top ten. CDR3 size: 15 residues. CDR1 SGHAT and CDR2 FQNNGV come from the germline V gene. Trimming took 0 bases from V and 14 from J; bases not matched to a gene: 8. This TCR derives from a woman aged 40 to 50 in good health and CMV-seronegative. Sequencing was carried out using PBMCs. This chain links TRBV11-2 with TRBJ1-6; 9 positions agree with TRBD1. The CDR3 DNA reads as TGTGCCAGCAGCTTAGAACCCGGGACAGGGATCACCCTCCACTTT. Translating gives CASSLEPGTGITLHF.